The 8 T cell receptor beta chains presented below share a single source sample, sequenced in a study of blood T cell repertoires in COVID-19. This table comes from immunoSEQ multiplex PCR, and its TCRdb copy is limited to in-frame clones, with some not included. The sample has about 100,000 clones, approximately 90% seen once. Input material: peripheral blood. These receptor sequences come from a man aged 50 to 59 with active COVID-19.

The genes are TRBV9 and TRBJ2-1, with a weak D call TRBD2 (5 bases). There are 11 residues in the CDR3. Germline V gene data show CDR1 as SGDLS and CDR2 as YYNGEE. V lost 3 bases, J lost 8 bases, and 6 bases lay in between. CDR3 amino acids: CASSAGDEQFF. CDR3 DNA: TGTGCCAGCAGCGCCGGGGATGAGCAGTTCTTC.

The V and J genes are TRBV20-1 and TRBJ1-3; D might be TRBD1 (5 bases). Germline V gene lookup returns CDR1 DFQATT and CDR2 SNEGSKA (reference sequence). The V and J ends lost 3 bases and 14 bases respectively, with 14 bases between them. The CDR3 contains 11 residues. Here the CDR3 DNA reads TGCAGTGCTAGGGGGGTACGGGAGTTATATTTT. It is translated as CSARGVRELYF.

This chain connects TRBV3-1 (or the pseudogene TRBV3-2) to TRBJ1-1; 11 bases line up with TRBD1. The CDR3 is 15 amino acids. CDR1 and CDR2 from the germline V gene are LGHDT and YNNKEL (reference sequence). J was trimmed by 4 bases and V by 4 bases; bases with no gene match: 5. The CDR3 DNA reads TGTGCCAGCAGCCGGGACAGGGGGATGGGCACTGAAGCTTTCTTT. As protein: CASSRDRGMGTEAFF.

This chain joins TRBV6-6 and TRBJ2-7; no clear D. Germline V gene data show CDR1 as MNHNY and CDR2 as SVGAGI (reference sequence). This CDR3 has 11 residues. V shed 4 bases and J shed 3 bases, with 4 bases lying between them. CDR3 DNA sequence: TGTGCCAGCAGTTCCAACTACGAGCAGTACTTC. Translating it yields CASSSNYEQYF.

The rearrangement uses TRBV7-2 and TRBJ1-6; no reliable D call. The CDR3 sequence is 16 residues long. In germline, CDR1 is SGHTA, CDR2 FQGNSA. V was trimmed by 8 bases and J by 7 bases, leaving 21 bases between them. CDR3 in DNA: TGTGCCAGCGCACCCGGGCCGCGGGGTACAAATTCACCCCTCCACTTT. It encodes CASAPGPRGTNSPLHF.

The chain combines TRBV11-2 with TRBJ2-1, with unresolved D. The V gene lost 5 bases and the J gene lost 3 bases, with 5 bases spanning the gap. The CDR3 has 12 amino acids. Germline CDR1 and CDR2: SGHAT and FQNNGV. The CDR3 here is CASSPIYNEQFF. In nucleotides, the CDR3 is TGTGCCAGCAGCCCAATCTACAATGAGCAGTTCTTC. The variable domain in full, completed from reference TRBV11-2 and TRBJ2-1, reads EAGVAQSPRYKIIEKRQSVAFWCNPISGHATLYWYQQILGQGPKLLIQFQNNGVVDDSQLPKDRFSAERLKGVDSTLKIQPAKLEDSAVYLCASSPIYNEQFFGPGTRLTVL.

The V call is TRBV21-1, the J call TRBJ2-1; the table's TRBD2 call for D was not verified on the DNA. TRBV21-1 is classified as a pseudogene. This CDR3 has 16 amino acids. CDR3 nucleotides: TGTGCCACAGCGCCGGATGGACTTCTCAAGGACCATGAGCAGTTCTTC. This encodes CATAPDGLLKDHEQFF.

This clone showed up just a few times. The CDR3 sequence: CASSPRQGASKTDNEQFF. As DNA, the CDR3 is TGCGCCAGCAGCCCGCGACAGGGGGCTTCGAAAACGGACAATGAGCAGTTCTTC. V and J are TRBV5-1 and TRBJ2-1, with 10 bases lining up with TRBD1. There are 18 residues in the CDR3. Trimming took 4 bases from V and 5 from J; bases not matched to a gene: 15. CDR1 SGHRS and CDR2 YFSETQ come from the germline V gene.